The 32 T cell receptor beta chains listed next were all sequenced from one sample in a study of glioma-infiltrating T cells. Using RNA template, CDR3s of TCR alpha and beta were amplified with iRepertoire arm-PCR. TCRdb re-derived calls from the multiplex PCR reads in MiXCR, one entry per CDR3 protein. The sample shows 100,000 to 150,000 distinct CDR3 sequences, roughly 25% of them seen only once. Sequencing was done on a sample of glioma tissue, nonneoplastic brain tissue, or PBMCs (not recorded which). The receptors shown here come from a human donor with low-grade glioma or glioblastoma, undergoing nonglioma brain surgery, or in good health (not recorded which).

The chain recombines TRBV12-3 or TRBV12-4 with TRBJ1-1; no reliable D call. The CDR3 totals 13 residues. Between the trimmed V and J ends, which lost 3 bases and 1 base, there was a span of 6 bases. The CDR3 loop is CASSFFENTEAFF. CDR3 nucleotide sequence: TGTGCCAGCAGTTTTTTCGAGAACACTGAAGCTTTCTTT.

The table lists this clonotype with many counts. The genes are TRBV6-4 and TRBJ2-1, with 10 bases that match TRBD1. Germline CDR1 and CDR2: MRHNA and SNTAGT. The length of the CDR3 is 15 residues. Trimming removed 3 bases from V and 3 bases from J; junction bases left unmatched: 2. CDR3 coding DNA: TGTGCCAGCAGTGAAGGGACAGGGGACTACAATGAGCAGTTCTTC. The encoded protein is CASSEGTGDYNEQFF.

This clonotype was seen many times. This chain uses TRBV19 with TRBJ2-3; no clear D gene. Per germline, CDR1 LNHDA and CDR2 SQIVND (reference sequence). V was shortened by 5 bases and J by 4 bases, with 7 bases between the two germline ends. This CDR3 region has 12 residues. In DNA form, the CDR3 reads TGTGCCAGTAGTCCCTCCGCAGATACGCAGTATTTT. Protein product: CASSPSADTQYF.

This clonotype appeared many times. The chain links TRBV10-3 to TRBJ2-1; D is undetermined. V was cut by 0 bases and J by 7 bases, with 22 bases left in between. This CDR3 contains 18 residues. The V gene's germline CDR1 is ENHRY and CDR2 SYGVKD. The CDR3 here is CAISESLVSFEGRNEQFF. The DNA of the CDR3 is TGTGCCATCAGTGAGTCATTAGTTTCGTTTGAAGGAAGGAATGAGCAGTTCTTC.

In its sample, this clonotype was seen a few times. A much larger clone lies a single base off, so this may be a read error. J is TRBJ1-1 and V is TRBV7-2; D ambiguous. The germline CDR1 and CDR2 sequences are SGHTA and FQGNSA. CDR3 length: 14 amino acids. In DNA form, the CDR3 reads TGTGCCAGCAGCTTAGAAGGACGGTACACTGGAGCTTTCTTT. This sequence encodes CASSLEGRYTGAFF. Full variable domain (remainder filled in from reference TRBV7-2 and TRBJ1-1): GAGVSQSPSNKVTEKGKDVELRCDPISGHTALYWYRQSLGQGLEFLIYFQGNSAPDKSGLPSDRFSAERTGGSVSTLTIQRTQQEDSAVYLCASSLEGRYTGAFFGQGTRLTVV.

Concerning this clonotype: A much larger clonotype is one base distant, so this may be a read error. The chain has TRBV20-1 and TRBJ2-1; 13 nucleotides line up with TRBD2. The CDR3 loop spans 16 amino acids. Germline CDR1 and CDR2: DFQATT and SNEGSKA (reference sequence). V lost 2 bases, J lost 0 bases, and 1 base stayed unmatched. CDR3 sequence: CSARRTSGSSYNEQFF. CDR3 nucleotide sequence: TGCAGTGCTAGAAGGACTAGCGGGAGCTCCTACAATGAGCAGTTCTTC.

This chain uses TRBV2 with TRBJ1-3, with a weak D call TRBD1 (5 bases). The CDR3 consists of 13 residues. V was shortened by 8 bases and J by 0 bases, with 8 bases between the two germline ends. Germline CDR1 reads SNHLY; CDR2 reads FYNNEI. CDR3 loop: CASQGDSGNTIYF. Here the CDR3 DNA reads TGTGCCAGCCAGGGTGACTCTGGAAACACCATATATTTT.

In this sample, this clonotype turned up a few times. This may be a read error, as it is one base from a much larger clone. CDR3 loop: CTSSKLAGGVNEQFF. Written as DNA, the CDR3 is TGTACCAGCAGTAAACTAGCGGGAGGGGTCAATGAGCAGTTCTTC. The chain joins TRBV6-1 to TRBJ2-1, with 13 bases fitting TRBD2. The CDR3 has 15 residues. The germline V gene has CDR1 MNHNS and CDR2 SASEGT.

This rearrangement joins TRBV5-1 to TRBJ2-7, with 11 bases that match TRBD2. CDR3 length equals 14 residues. Germline CDR1 and CDR2: SGHRS and YFSETQ. The ends lost 3 bases at V and 6 bases at J; junction bases unmatched: 5. CDR3 nucleotide sequence: TGCGCCAGCAGCTGGGGGGGACTAGCGGCCGAGCAGTACTTC. It yields the protein CASSWGGLAAEQYF.

The chain recombines TRBV7-2 with TRBJ2-3, with TRBD2 identical over 9 bases. CDR1 and CDR2 from the germline V gene are SGHTA and FQGNSA. The CDR3 runs to 19 residues. V trimming: 4 bases; J trimming: 3 bases; junction bases outside the gene matches: 17. CDR3 nucleotides: TGTGCCAGCAGCTCTCCCCCCGGCGGGAGGGCCTTAGGGACAGATACGCAGTATTTT. Protein sequence: CASSSPPGGRALGTDTQYF.

This clonotype was recorded at least ten times. The chain couples TRBV12-3 or TRBV12-4 to TRBJ2-3; D is possibly TRBD1 (7 bases). The V gene lost 4 bases and the J gene lost 6 bases, with 11 bases spanning the gap. The CDR3 consists of 13 residues. The chain's CDR3 is CASSSEGADTQYF. The CDR3, as DNA: TGTGCCAGCAGTTCGGAGGGGGCGGATACGCAGTATTTT.

This clonotype was counted ten times or more. The chain links TRBV27 to TRBJ2-7; D gene unclear. CDR1 is MNHEY, CDR2 SMNVEV, per germline (reference sequence). The CDR3 covers 13 residues. Trimming removed 8 bases at V and 4 bases at J, with 15 bases between. The DNA of the CDR3 is TGTGCCAGCGTCGGGCAGGCTGGGTACGAGCAGTACTTC. As protein: CASVGQAGYEQYF.

This clonotype showed up many times. The chain combines TRBV6-1 with TRBJ2-5; weak D call: TRBD2 (6 bases). The V gene's germline CDR1 is MNHNS and CDR2 SASEGT. CDR3 length: 15 residues. Trimming pared 7 bases from V and 1 base from J, leaving 16 bases between. The CDR3 coding sequence is TGTGCCAGCATAGCCCTAGCGACCCCCCAAGAGACCCAGTACTTC. The encoded protein is CASIALATPQETQYF.

The table lists this clonotype with many counts. This chain joins TRBV7-8 and TRBJ2-1; 7 bases line up with TRBD1. The ends lost 4 bases at V and 2 bases at J; junction bases unmatched: 5. The CDR3 loop spans 15 amino acids. In germline, CDR1 is SGHVS, CDR2 FQNEAQ. CDR3 in amino acids: CASSSTGFTYNEQFF. CDR3 DNA: TGTGCCAGCAGCTCGACAGGGTTTACCTACAATGAGCAGTTCTTC.

This clonotype was found many times. The chain has TRBV18 and TRBJ2-5, with unresolved D. The CDR3 contains 14 residues. Trimming took off 0 bases at V and 1 base at J, with 6 bases between the two ends. Germline V gives CDR1 KGHSH, CDR2 LQKENI. The CDR3 region is CASSPPAAQETQYF. CDR3 coding DNA: TGTGCCAGCTCACCACCGGCCGCCCAAGAGACCCAGTACTTC.

About this clonotype: The junction departs from germline at one end; a sequencing error may be responsible. V gene TRBV29-1 combines with J gene TRBJ2-7; D gene unclear. Per the germline V gene, CDR1 is SQVTM and CDR2 is ANQGSEA. CDR3 length: 14 residues. CDR3 coding DNA: TGCGGCGTCCCCGCTCTAGGGTCGGCCTACGAGCAATACTTC. Its translation is CGVPALGSAYEQYF.

The gene calls are TRBV27 and TRBJ1-3, with D unclear. Germline loops: CDR1 MNHEY, CDR2 SMNVEV (reference sequence). CDR3 length equals 13 residues. CDR3 in amino acids: CDSSLSSGNTIYF. The CDR3 coding sequence is TGTGATAGCAGTTTGAGTTCTGGAAACACCATATATTTT.

This clonotype was counted ten times or more. The V gene is TRBV12-3 or TRBV12-4, the J gene TRBJ1-1; possible D gene TRBD1, 5 bases. This CDR3 is built from 13 residues. The ends were cut back, 5 bases at V and 4 bases at J, with 11 bases in the middle. Here the CDR3 reads CASSMGTGTEAFF. The CDR3 bases are TGTGCCAGCAGTATGGGGACTGGCACTGAAGCTTTCTTT.

For this clonotype: The junction and the germline gene differ at one end; a read error may be behind it. The rearrangement links TRBV12-3 or TRBV12-4 to TRBJ2-3; 7 nucleotides match TRBD1. This CDR3 spans 14 amino acids. The CDR3 DNA follows: TGTGCCAGCAGTTTAACGTTAGGGACAGATACGAAGTATTTT. Translation gives CASSLTLGTDTKYF.

This clonotype came up a few times. CDR3 in amino acids: CAWSFGGRPYEQYF. CDR3 bases: TGTGCCTGGAGTTTCGGCGGCCGGCCCTACGAGCAGTACTTC. V and J are TRBV30 and TRBJ2-7; D uncertain. The CDR3 is 14 residues long. The V gene lost 2 bases and the J gene lost 2 bases, with 13 bases spanning the gap. In germline, CDR1 is GTSNPN, CDR2 SVGIG (reference sequence).

Ten or more counts support this clonotype. The rearrangement uses TRBV2 and TRBJ2-1; the D is unclear. This CDR3 is built from 14 residues. Germline values: CDR1 SNHLY, CDR2 FYNNEI. The V end was cut by 2 bases, the J end by 9 bases, with 14 bases between. CDR3 in DNA: TGTGCCAGCAGTGAATATTTGGGAAACACTGAGCAGTTCTTC. Protein sequence: CASSEYLGNTEQFF. Supplemented by reference TRBV2 and TRBJ2-1, the full variable domain reads EPEVTQTPSHQVTQMGQEVILRCVPISNHLYFYWYRQILGQKVEFLVSFYNNEISEKSEIFDDQFSVERPDGSNFTLKIRSTKLEDSAMYFCASSEYLGNTEQFFGPGTRLTVL.

There are many counts of this clonotype. This chain joins TRBV12-3 or TRBV12-4 and TRBJ2-1; D not resolved. CDR3 length: 11 residues. V was clipped by 2 bases and J by 10 bases, with 6 bases between them. The CDR3 reads CASSLISEQFF. DNA of the CDR3: TGTGCCAGCAGTTTAATCTCCGAGCAGTTCTTC.

This clonotype was detected ten times or more. This chain joins TRBV27 and TRBJ2-7; D gene uncertain. The germline gives CDR1 MNHEY, CDR2 SMNVEV (reference sequence). The CDR3 runs 13 residues. V was clipped by 2 bases and J by 0 bases, with 5 bases between them. CDR3 protein: CASSLVSSYEQYF. In DNA, the CDR3 is TGTGCCAGCAGTTTAGTGAGCTCCTACGAGCAGTACTTC.

This clonotype was counted ten times or more. The V gene is TRBV6-1, the J gene TRBJ1-5; 10 bases are a match to TRBD1. CDR1 is MNHNS, CDR2 SASEGT, per germline. This CDR3 spans 17 amino acids. V trimming: 3 bases; J trimming: 0 bases; junction bases outside the gene matches: 5. CDR3 amino acids: CASSDRDRGYSNQPQHF. The CDR3, as DNA: TGTGCCAGCAGTGACCGGGACAGGGGATATAGCAATCAGCCCCAGCATTTT.

The rearrangement links TRBV7-9 to TRBJ1-5; D gene unclear. The CDR3 covers 12 residues. V dropped 5 bases and J dropped 3 bases, with 5 bases sitting between them. Germline V gene sequence: CDR1 SEHNR, CDR2 FQNEAQ (reference sequence). DNA for the CDR3: TGTGCCAGCAGCGAATCCAATCAGCCCCAGCATTTT. Protein product: CASSESNQPQHF.

In this sample, this clonotype turned up a few times. The gene calls are TRBV5-1 and TRBJ2-7, with 11 bases matching TRBD1. The CDR3 sequence is 15 residues long. V lost 5 bases to trimming and J lost 1 base; unmatched junction nucleotides: 5. CDR1 is SGHRS and CDR2 is YFSETQ in the germline V gene. The CDR3 protein is CASRRGQGGSYEQYF. The CDR3 bases are TGCGCCAGCAGGAGGGGACAGGGGGGTTCCTACGAGCAGTACTTC.

This clonotype came up many times. The junction does not match germline at one end; this may be a read error. The chain uses TRBV7-2 and TRBJ2-7, with 16 nucleotides matching TRBD2. The germline CDR1 and CDR2 sequences are SGHTA and FQGNSA. CDR3 length equals 16 residues. CDR3 residues: CASSSGLAGGQYEQYF. In DNA, the CDR3 is TGTGCCAGCAGCTCGGGACTAGCGGGAGGGCAGTACGAGCAATACTTC.

In the case of this clonotype: A much larger clone lies one base from this, so it may be a read error. This sequence joins TRBV5-4 and TRBJ2-1; unclear D gene. Germline CDR1 is SGHNT and CDR2 is YYREEE (reference sequence). This CDR3 is 11 amino acids long. CDR3 amino acids: CESLAYNEQFF. The CDR3 DNA sequence: TGTGAGTCCCTAGCCTACAATGAGCAGTTCTTC.

This clonotype was picked up many times. CDR3 sequence: CASSEYGANVLTF. Written as DNA, the CDR3 is TGTGCCAGCAGTGAATATGGGGCCAACGTCCTGACTTTC. The chain couples TRBV25-1 to TRBJ2-6, with unresolved D. Trimming shortened V by 0 bases and J by 3 bases, and 0 bases separated the two germline ends. The CDR3 contains 13 residues. Germline values: CDR1 MGHDK, CDR2 SYGVNS.

Worth noting for this clonotype: This may stem from a read error, because a much larger clone lies one nucleotide away. The chain carries TRBV4-1 and TRBJ1-2, with 7 nucleotides matching TRBD1. This CDR3 comprises 15 residues. Germline V gene data show CDR1 as MGHRA and CDR2 as YSYEKL. CDR3 amino acids: CARSQERQGNYGYTF. The CDR3 DNA follows: TGCGCCAGGAGCCAAGAGCGACAGGGAAACTATGGCTACACCTTC.

This clonotype was picked up many times. V gene TRBV2 combines with J gene TRBJ1-3, with a weak D call TRBD1 (6 bases). The V gene's germline CDR1 is SNHLY and CDR2 FYNNEI. CDR3 size: 14 residues. The V and J ends lost 8 bases and 0 bases respectively, with 11 bases between them. DNA for the CDR3: TGTGCCAGCCGGACAGCCTTCTCTGGAAACACCATATATTTT. It translates to CASRTAFSGNTIYF.

In this sample, this clonotype turned up many times. This chain joins TRBV28 and TRBJ2-3; tentative D call: TRBD1 (5 bases). Germline CDR1 and CDR2: MDHEN and SYDVKM. Trimming left V 7 bases short and J 6 bases short, with 14 bases between. The CDR3 is made up of 13 amino acids. The CDR3 bases are TGTGCCAGCAAATTACCAGGGTCCGATACGCAGTATTTT. It translates to CASKLPGSDTQYF.